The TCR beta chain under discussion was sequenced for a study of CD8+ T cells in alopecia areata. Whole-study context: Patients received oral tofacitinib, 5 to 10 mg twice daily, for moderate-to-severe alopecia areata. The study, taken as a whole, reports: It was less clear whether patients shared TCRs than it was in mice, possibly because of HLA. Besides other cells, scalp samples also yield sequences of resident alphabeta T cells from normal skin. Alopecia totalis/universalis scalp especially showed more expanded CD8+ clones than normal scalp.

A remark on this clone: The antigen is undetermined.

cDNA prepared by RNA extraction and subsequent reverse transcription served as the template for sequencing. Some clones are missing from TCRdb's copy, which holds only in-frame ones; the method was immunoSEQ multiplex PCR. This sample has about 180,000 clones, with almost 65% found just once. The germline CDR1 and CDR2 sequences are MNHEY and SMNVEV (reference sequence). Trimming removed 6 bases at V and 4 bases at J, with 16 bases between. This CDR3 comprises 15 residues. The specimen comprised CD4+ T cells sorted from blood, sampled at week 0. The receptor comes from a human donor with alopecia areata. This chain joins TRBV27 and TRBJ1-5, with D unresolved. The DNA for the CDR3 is TGTGCCAGCAGCCCAATTGGGCAGCAGAATCAGCCCCAGCATTTT. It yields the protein CASSPIGQQNQPQHF.